A selection of T cell receptor beta chains follows, all from one sample in a study of vaccination effects on CD4 cells after COVID-19. Profiled with immunoSEQ multiplex PCR; TCRdb holds only in-frame clones, not every one. The sample contains some 61,000 clones, roughly three quarters of which appear only once. For these receptors, no antigen is known. Sequencing used CD4+ T cells from PBMCs cultured with HCoV-OC43 spike peptides, obtained after COVID-19 vaccination. The receptors come from a human donor who received a COVID-19 vaccine. Each CDR3 is given with its conserved first and last residue. Each record gives: D gene, V gene, clone size, J gene, CDR3 DNA, CDR3 protein. D genes are given only for firm matches. The size of a clone is reported for some rows only, either as once, few or many, or as a class for expanded clones.

TRBD1	TRBV5-1	few	TRBJ2-3	TGCGCCAGCAGCCTCAAGACAGGGGCTAGCACAGATACGCAGTATTTT	CASSLKTGASTDTQYF
NA	TRBV5-4	NA	TRBJ2-1	TGTGCCAGCAGCTTGACCGGGTCTACTATGGGTGAGCAGTTCTTC	CASSLTGSTMGEQFF
NA	TRBV5-8	NA	TRBJ1-2	TGTGCCAGCAGCTTAGCACCCAGGGACTATGGCTACACCTTC	CASSLAPRDYGYTF
NA	TRBV9	NA	TRBJ2-5	TGTGCCAGCAGCCCCACGCGGGGGCATATCCGAGAGACCCAGTACTTC	CASSPTRGHIRETQYF
NA	TRBV15	NA	TRBJ1-4	TGTGCCACCAGCAGGGCCTCTAATGAAAAACTGTTTTTT	CATSRASNEKLFF
NA	TRBV6-5	once	TRBJ1-6	TGTGCCAGCAGTTACAAGTTCAGCTCCTATAATTCACCCCTCCACTTT	CASSYKFSSYNSPLHF
TRBD1	TRBV6-1	once	TRBJ1-5	TGTGCCAGCAGTGAAAGATCAGGGGGGGACAGCAACAATCAGCCCCAGCATTTT	CASSERSGGDSNNQPQHF
NA	TRBV5-1	NA	TRBJ1-3	TGCGCCAGCAGCTTGGGGGGGGACTCTGGAAACACCATATATTTT	CASSLGGDSGNTIYF
TRBD1	TRBV15	NA	TRBJ1-2	TGTGCCACCAGCAGAGAAACAGGGGGCAACTATGGCTACACCTTC	CATSRETGGNYGYTF
NA	TRBV19	NA	TRBJ2-2	TGTGCCACCCTCCGGGATCCGGACACCGGGGAGCTGTTTTTT	CATLRDPDTGELFF